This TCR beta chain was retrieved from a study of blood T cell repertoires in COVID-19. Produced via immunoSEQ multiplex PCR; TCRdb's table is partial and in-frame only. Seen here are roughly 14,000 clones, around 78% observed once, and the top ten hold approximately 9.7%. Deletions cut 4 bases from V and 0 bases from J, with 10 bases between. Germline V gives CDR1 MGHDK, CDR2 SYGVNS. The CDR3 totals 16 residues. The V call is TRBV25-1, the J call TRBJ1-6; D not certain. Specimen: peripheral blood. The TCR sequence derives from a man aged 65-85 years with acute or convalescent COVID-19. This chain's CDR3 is CASSGGVSSYNSPLHF. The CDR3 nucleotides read TGTGCCAGCAGTGGCGGGGTGAGCTCCTATAATTCACCCCTCCACTTT. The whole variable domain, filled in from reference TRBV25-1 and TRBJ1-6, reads EADIYQTPRYLVIGTGKKITLECSQTMGHDKMYWYQQDPGMELHLIHYSYGVNSTEKGDLSSESTVSRIRTEHFPLTLESARPSHTSQYLCASSGGVSSYNSPLHFGNGTRLTVT.